The 11 T cell receptor beta chains given below trace back to one sample, sequenced in a study of blood T cells in healthy people across ages. The authors ran a second PCR of roughly 6 to 12 cycles using a sample-barcoded 5' primer and a J-beta primer mix. TCRdb used MiXCR to reprocess the 5' RACE reads, holding one entry per CDR3 protein. The repertoire holds some 930,000 distinct CDR3 sequences, with under 35% as singletons. These same data were also listed under a study on T cells of mothers and their children.

The specimen sequenced was blood. These receptor sequences come from a woman between 40 and 55 years old in good health.

In this sample, this clonotype turned up a few times. The junction shows a germline mismatch at one end, possibly a read error. The chain joins TRBV2 to TRBJ2-3; perhaps TRBD1 as D (6 bases). Germline V gene data show CDR1 as SNHLY and CDR2 as FYNNEI. The length of the CDR3 is 13 residues. The CDR3 sequence is CASMRDNTGTQYF. In DNA form, the CDR3 reads TGTGCCAGCATGAGGGACAACACAGGTACGCAGTATTTT.

The chain couples TRBV5-1 to TRBJ2-1; 12 nucleotides line up with TRBD2. V lost 3 bases and J lost 8; bases outside the gene matches: 9. Germline CDR1 and CDR2: SGHRS and YFSETQ. The length of the CDR3 is 16 residues. The CDR3 nucleotides read TGCGCCAGCAGCTCCGGGTCTAGCGGGGGGGCCCATGAGCAGTTCTTC. Amino acid sequence: CASSSGSSGGAHEQFF.

This clonotype was recorded at least ten times. The J gene is TRBJ2-7, the V gene TRBV20-1; D gene unclear. Germline CDR1 and CDR2: DFQATT and SNEGSKA (reference sequence). Trimming stripped 5 bases from V and 7 bases from J, with 21 bases between. This CDR3 has 14 residues. CDR3 amino acids: CSALPGHERREQYF. CDR3 coding DNA: TGCAGTGCTCTCCCGGGCCACGAAAGACGAGAGCAGTACTTC.

This clonotype was picked up many times. The V call is TRBV11-2, the J call TRBJ1-5; D is perhaps TRBD1 (5 bases). The length of the CDR3 is 15 residues. Trimming took 1 base from V and 0 from J, leaving 7 bases between them. Germline V gives CDR1 SGHAT, CDR2 FQNNGV. The CDR3, as DNA: TGTGCCAGCAGCTTAGTAGGGGCTAGCAATCAGCCCCAGCATTTT. Translated, it gives CASSLVGASNQPQHF.

This clonotype was found many times. J is TRBJ2-4 and V is TRBV15, with D perhaps matching TRBD2 (6 bases). Germline assignment: CDR1 LNHNV and CDR2 YYDKDF (reference sequence). CDR3 length: 15 residues. V was trimmed by 3 bases and J by 0 bases, leaving 9 bases between them. This CDR3 reads CATSRSGLAKNIQYF. CDR3 in DNA: TGTGCCACCAGCAGGTCGGGACTAGCCAAAAACATTCAGTACTTC.

This clonotype was detected many times. V is TRBV4-1 and J is TRBJ2-3, with 9 bases lining up with TRBD1. This CDR3 region has 16 residues. Per the germline V gene, CDR1 is MGHRA and CDR2 is YSYEKL. The V gene end was trimmed by 0 bases and the J gene end by 4 bases; junction bases not matched to a gene: 5. For the CDR3, the DNA is TGCGCCAGCAGCCAAGAGGACAGGGGAGTGCCAGATACGCAGTATTTT. Translation: CASSQEDRGVPDTQYF.

This clonotype has at least ten counts. This chain uses TRBV7-9 with TRBJ2-4, with D possibly called TRBD1 or TRBD2 (5 bases each). Germline-derived CDR1 and CDR2 are SEHNR and FQNEAQ (reference sequence). Trimming removed 1 base at V and 1 base at J, with 11 bases between. This CDR3 is built from 16 residues. This CDR3 is CASSLGGFLAKNIQYF. The CDR3 coding sequence is TGTGCCAGCAGCTTAGGGGGGTTCCTTGCCAAAAACATTCAGTACTTC. Combining the CDR3 with reference TRBV7-9 and TRBJ2-4 gives the whole variable domain DTGVSQNPRHKITKRGQNVTFRCDPISEHNRLYWYRQTLGQGPEFLTYFQNEAQLEKSRLLSDRFSAERPKGSFSTLEIQRTEQGDSAMYLCASSLGGFLAKNIQYFGAGTRLSVL.

The gene calls are TRBV5-1 and TRBJ2-2, with D perhaps TRBD2 (6 bases). This CDR3 has 16 amino acids. CDR1 is SGHRS, CDR2 YFSETQ, per germline. The V end was cut by 5 bases, the J end by 3 bases, with 17 bases between. The CDR3 region has the DNA TGCGCCAGCAGTCAGGAGGGTAGGGCCTACACCGGGGAGCTGTTTTTT. The encoded protein is CASSQEGRAYTGELFF.

This clonotype was counted between two and nine times. One end of the junction fails to match germline, which may point to a read error. The chain joins TRBV20-1 to TRBJ1-4, with a weak D call TRBD1 (6 bases). The CDR3 covers 17 residues. Looked up from germline, CDR1 is DFQATT and CDR2 is SNEGSKA (reference sequence). The chain's CDR3 is CSARDDTSGAGNEKLFF. CDR3 sequence (DNA): TGCAGTGCTCGAGACGACACTTCAGGGGCCGGTAATGAAAAACTGTTTTTT.

The rearrangement joins TRBV28 to TRBJ2-1; TRBD1 is a possible D gene (6 bases). Trimming cost V 3 bases and J 0 bases, with 9 bases left between them. From germline, CDR1 is MDHEN and CDR2 SYDVKM. This CDR3 is built from 15 residues. Here the CDR3 DNA reads TGTGCCAGCAGTTTCCTCAGGGGCTCCTACAATGAGCAGTTCTTC. Translation: CASSFLRGSYNEQFF.

At least ten counts were recorded for this clonotype. This chain joins TRBV15 and TRBJ2-3; D unresolved. V was pared by 0 bases and J by 2 bases, with 6 bases between. The germline V gene encodes CDR1 LNHNV and CDR2 YYDKDF (reference sequence). The CDR3 runs 14 residues. CDR3 sequence reads: CATSRDPITDTQYF. CDR3 DNA sequence: TGTGCCACCAGCAGAGACCCGATCACAGATACGCAGTATTTT.